The entry that follows covers one T cell receptor (beta chain) sequence. Its antigen is currently not known. No base quality values were provided; no much bigger clone lies one nucleotide off. The data were obtained in a study of technical replicates of blood from a few donors (dated by TCRdb to 2016 to 2017). The CDR1 and CDR2 encoded by the germline V gene (reference sequence) are SSHAT and FNYEAQ. Germline trimming amounts to 3 bases on V and 0 bases on J, with 3 as the count of junction bases outside the gene matches. The CDR3, from cysteine to phenylalanine, totals 15 residues. The kept DNA is CDR3 alone, 45 bases in frame from the first base. The method was the immunoSEQ multiplex PCR assay. Drawn from immuneACCESS, this table holds only the in-frame rearrangements with V and J called that TCRdb kept. Clones are partly lost; checked studies trace under half to an unresolved V gene and leave the rest unexplained. This sample holds approximately 81,000 clones; 81% were observed only once. The ten largest clones capture around 3.9% of the sample.

The chain couples TRBV7-7 to TRBJ2-3; TRBD2 matches 7 bases in the middle. The sequencing sample was made of PBMCs. This clonotype was obtained from a human donor in good health. Some clones in this sample may be carry-over from other donors' samples. The nucleotide sequence reads TGTGCCAGCAGCTTGGCGGGGGAGAGCACAGATACGCAGTATTTT. The encoded protein is CASSLAGESTDTQYF.